This entry describes one T cell receptor (beta chain). The data originate from a study of blood T cell repertoires in COVID-19. Study context: Collection of acute and convalescent COVID-19 samples took place in the United States, Italy and Spain.

Cohorts were determined from participant-reported clinical history. Profiling relied on immunoSEQ multiplex PCR, and the TCRdb table lists in-frame clones only, not all of them. The sample yields 180,000 or so clones, approximately 82% seen once. Sequences were obtained from PBMCs or T cells enriched from blood (not recorded which). This TCR was sampled from a woman in her forties or fifties who had recovered from COVID-19.

CDR3 bases: TGTGCCAGCTCACCACTCCGGGATGAAAAACTGTTTTTT. As protein: CASSPLRDEKLFF. The chain combines TRBV18 with TRBJ1-4; no reliable D call. The V end lost 1 base, the J end lost 6 bases, and 6 bases lay between the germline ends. The length of the CDR3 is 13 residues. The germline CDR1 and CDR2 sequences are KGHSH and LQKENI.